This T cell receptor beta chain was found in a study of T cell responses to AZD1222 COVID-19 vaccine. Germline V CDR1 and CDR2: SGHNT, YYREEE (reference sequence). The CDR3 is made up of 16 amino acids. V shed 4 bases and J shed 3 bases, with 16 bases lying between them. The assay was immunoSEQ multiplex PCR, and TCRdb's table has in-frame clones only and misses some. The data show 100,000 to 150,000 clones, under 90% seen once. The sequence was collected from an adult in good health. V gene TRBV5-4 combines with J gene TRBJ1-4, with D maybe TRBD1 (5 bases). Sequences were derived from peripheral blood, sampled on day 0 of AZD1222 vaccination. CDR3 DNA: TGTGCCAGCAGCATCGGTCCAGGGACTGCTAATGAAAAACTGTTTTTT. This gives the protein CASSIGPGTANEKLFF.